The 18 T cell receptor beta chains presented below share a single source sample, sequenced in a study of blood T cell repertoires in COVID-19 (TCRdb year 2020). Receptors were amplified or captured by the immunoSEQ multiplex PCR assay. The table was pulled from immuneACCESS by TCRdb, which kept in-frame rearrangements only. Such tables lose some clones; where checked, under half of the loss comes from unresolved V genes, and the rest has no known cause. For this sample the table gives about 150,000 clones, of which 75% to 90% were detected only once. About 8% of the sample is taken by the ten largest. Material: peripheral blood. All receptors derive from a woman aged 60-75 years with COVID-19, enrolled during active disease.

The chain carries TRBV19 and TRBJ1-2; D might be TRBD1 (6 bases). CDR1 is LNHDA and CDR2 is SQIVND in the germline V gene (reference sequence). The CDR3 has 16 residues. V was clipped by 5 bases and J by 3 bases, with 19 bases between them. The CDR3 region is CASSRGQGWIDYGYTF. The DNA for the CDR3 is TGTGCCAGTAGTCGAGGCCAGGGGTGGATTGACTATGGCTACACCTTC.

The chain employs TRBV4-3 and TRBJ2-1, with 9 bases matching TRBD2. This CDR3 has 15 residues. Germline lookup yields CDR1 LGHNA and CDR2 YSLEER. V was clipped by 0 bases and J by 7 bases; unmatched bases: 4. In DNA form, the CDR3 reads TGCGCCAGCAGCCAAGATCGAACTAGCGGGAATGAGCAGTTCTTC. Translation: CASSQDRTSGNEQFF.

The rearrangement uses TRBV19 and TRBJ1-5, with a tentative D call TRBD1 (5 bases). The V and J ends lost 9 bases and 5 bases respectively, with 14 bases between them. The CDR3 extends over 13 amino acids. The germline gives CDR1 LNHDA, CDR2 SQIVND (reference sequence). The CDR3: CASRPGGDQPQHF. The CDR3, as DNA: TGTGCCAGCCGCCCCGGGGGGGATCAGCCCCAGCATTTT. Full variable domain (missing parts from reference TRBV19 and TRBJ1-5): DGGITQSPKYLFRKEGQNVTLSCEQNLNHDAMYWYRQDPGQGLRLIYYSQIVNDFQKGDIAEGYSVSREKKESFPLTVTSAQKNPTAFYLCASRPGGDQPQHFGDGTRLSIL.

The rearrangement joins TRBV7-2 to TRBJ1-2, with D unclear. The germline CDR1 and CDR2 sequences are SGHTA and FQGNSA. With 7 bases removed from V and 4 bases from J, the gap between germline ends came to 19 bases. CDR3 length: 15 amino acids. The CDR3 reads CASTYEDFPLYGYTF. For the CDR3, the DNA is TGTGCCAGCACCTACGAAGATTTCCCCCTCTATGGCTACACCTTC.

The rearrangement joins TRBV15 to TRBJ1-1; no definite D call. Germline V gene sequence: CDR1 LNHNV, CDR2 YYDKDF (reference sequence). The CDR3 runs to 16 residues. Trimming took 0 bases from V and 0 from J, leaving 11 bases between them. The CDR3 DNA follows: TGTGCCACCAGCAGAGATCTCGCAGATATGAACACTGAAGCTTTCTTT. Amino acid sequence: CATSRDLADMNTEAFF.

The chain combines TRBV4-1 with TRBJ2-7, with 7 bases aligning to TRBD1. J gave up 7 bases and V 1 base, and 16 bases lay outside the gene matches. There are 17 residues in the CDR3. In germline, CDR1 is MGHRA, CDR2 YSYEKL. CDR3 DNA sequence: TGCGCCAGCAGCCAAGCTGTCAACAGGGGTTACGTCGAAGAGCAGTACTTC. The encoded protein is CASSQAVNRGYVEEQYF.

This rearrangement joins TRBV14 to TRBJ2-5; D ambiguous. The CDR3 runs to 14 residues. CDR1 and CDR2 from the germline V gene are SGHDN and FVKESK. V was clipped by 0 bases and J by 4 bases, with 9 bases between them. CDR3 bases: TGTGCCAGCAGCCAAGATTGGGCCAGAGAGACCCAGTACTTC. Its protein is CASSQDWARETQYF.

This clone occurred once. The rearrangement joins TRBV6-6 to TRBJ1-6; 7 bases align to TRBD1. CDR1 is MNHNY and CDR2 is SVGAGI in the germline V gene (reference sequence). The CDR3 length is 14 residues. Unmatched junction bases numbered 10, after V lost 8 bases and J lost 9 bases. The chain's CDR3 is CASGLRDRISPLHF. CDR3 nucleotide sequence: TGTGCCAGCGGACTCCGGGACAGAATTTCACCCCTCCACTTT.

This clone is a singleton in its sample. The rearrangement uses TRBV30 and TRBJ1-1; TRBD1 is a possible D gene (6 bases). CDR1 is GTSNPN, CDR2 SVGIG, per germline (reference sequence). Trimming removed 1 base at V and 5 bases at J, with 11 bases between. There are 13 residues in the CDR3. CDR3 bases: TGTGCCTGGAGTGAGGCAGGGGAGACTGAAGCTTTCTTT. This sequence encodes CAWSEAGETEAFF.

The rearrangement joins TRBV7-9 to TRBJ1-2; D may be TRBD1 (5 bases). From germline, CDR1 is SEHNR and CDR2 FQNEAQ (reference sequence). The V end lost 5 bases, the J end lost 2 bases, and 9 bases lay between the germline ends. The CDR3 extends over 13 amino acids. CDR3 region: CASSRTRNYGYTF. In nucleotides, the CDR3 is TGTGCCAGCAGCCGGACACGAAACTATGGCTACACCTTC. Supplemented by reference TRBV7-9 and TRBJ1-2, the full variable domain reads DTGVSQNPRHKITKRGQNVTFRCDPISEHNRLYWYRQTLGQGPEFLTYFQNEAQLEKSRLLSDRFSAERPKGSFSTLEIQRTEQGDSAMYLCASSRTRNYGYTFGSGTRLTVV.

The V gene is TRBV4-2, the J gene TRBJ2-3; 9 bases match TRBD1. Germline V gene lookup returns CDR1 LGHNA and CDR2 YNFKEQ. There are 17 residues in the CDR3. With V trimmed by 2 bases and J by 5 bases, 11 bases remained unmatched. The CDR3 region is CASSQPTTQGAGDTQYF. CDR3 coding DNA: TGTGCCAGCAGCCAACCTACCACACAGGGGGCAGGAGATACGCAGTATTTT.

This sequence joins TRBV29-1 and TRBJ1-2; 9 nucleotides match TRBD1. Germline trimming cut 7 bases from V and 4 bases from J; bases unmatched to any gene: 10. Germline V gene lookup returns CDR1 SQVTM and CDR2 ANQGSEA. The CDR3 sequence is 14 residues long. The chain's CDR3 is CSAYLQGAGYGYTF. As DNA, the CDR3 is TGCAGCGCCTATTTACAGGGGGCGGGCTATGGCTACACCTTC.

The CDR3: CSVGGWRGGPSEQFF. The CDR3 nucleotides are TGCAGCGTTGGCGGGTGGCGGGGGGGCCCCAGTGAGCAGTTCTTC. The chain is built from TRBV29-1 and TRBJ2-1, with TRBD2 matching 9 bases. The ends lost 4 bases at V and 9 bases at J; junction bases unmatched: 13. From germline, CDR1 is SQVTM and CDR2 ANQGSEA. The CDR3 totals 15 residues.

The rearrangement uses TRBV6-5 and TRBJ1-1, with unresolved D. The CDR3 runs 14 residues. CDR1 MNHEY and CDR2 SVGAGI come from the germline V gene. The ends were cut back, 2 bases at V and 1 base at J, with 8 bases in the middle. CDR3: CASSYDSWNTEAFF. DNA of the CDR3: TGTGCCAGCAGTTACGACTCTTGGAACACTGAAGCTTTCTTT.

This clone was recorded a few times. This chain joins TRBV4-2 and TRBJ2-7; D might be TRBD1 (5 bases). The CDR3 extends over 15 amino acids. CDR1 is LGHNA and CDR2 is YNFKEQ in the germline V gene. Deletions cut 4 bases from V and 0 bases from J, with 13 bases between. The CDR3 is CASSPQTENSYEQYF. The CDR3 DNA follows: TGTGCCAGCAGCCCCCAGACAGAAAACTCCTACGAGCAGTACTTC.

V usage is TRBV27 and J usage is TRBJ1-2; TRBD1 might be the D (5 bases). V lost 10 bases and J lost 5, with 14 bases in between. The CDR3 runs to 12 residues. CDR1 and CDR2 (germline): MNHEY, SMNVEV (reference sequence). CDR3 DNA sequence: TGTGCCACGTATTTAGGGGTTTATGGCTACACCTTC. Translated: CATYLGVYGYTF.

The chain joins TRBV28 to TRBJ1-1; D not certain. Deletions cut 7 bases from V and 1 base from J, with 7 bases between. The CDR3 has 12 residues. Germline CDR1 is MDHEN and CDR2 is SYDVKM. This chain's CDR3 is CASMVENTEAFF. As DNA, the CDR3 is TGTGCCAGCATGGTAGAGAACACTGAAGCTTTCTTT.

CDR3 sequence reads: CASSRGQVGYGYTF. DNA for the CDR3: TGTGCCAGCAGCCGGGGGCAGGTTGGCTATGGCTACACCTTC. The chain carries TRBV3-1 (or the pseudogene TRBV3-2) and TRBJ1-2, with D possibly matching TRBD1 (6 bases). This CDR3 comprises 14 residues. CDR1 and CDR2 from the germline V gene are LGHDT and YNNKEL (reference sequence). Deletions cut 4 bases from V and 4 bases from J, with 13 bases between.